Following are 26 T cell receptor beta chains from one sample sequenced in a study of blood T cell repertoires in COVID-19. Clones were read by immunoSEQ multiplex PCR, and TCRdb kept only the in-frame ones, dropping some. The repertoire has roughly 140,000 clones, 75% to 85% of them found once; the top ten carry 10% to 15%. The specimen was peripheral blood. The source of these receptors is a man aged 55-75 years with active or convalescent COVID-19.

The chain links TRBV12-3 or TRBV12-4 to TRBJ1-2; TRBD1 aligns across 8 bases. CDR3 size: 13 residues. The ends lost 6 bases at V and 6 bases at J; junction bases unmatched: 6. In DNA form, the CDR3 reads TGTGCCAGCAGGCCGACAGGGGTTAATGGCTACACCTTC. Encoded protein: CASRPTGVNGYTF.

The CDR3: CASSLGGKSAQYF. The CDR3 DNA reads TGTGCCAGCAGCTTAGGGGGCAAGTCGGCCCAGTACTTC. The rearrangement joins TRBV7-2 to TRBJ2-5, with a weak D call TRBD1 (5 bases). The CDR3 loop spans 13 amino acids. The germline CDR1 and CDR2 sequences are SGHTA and FQGNSA. V was clipped by 1 base and J by 9 bases, with 12 bases between them.

This clone was detected once. The V and J genes are TRBV2 and TRBJ2-1; 7 bases line up with TRBD2. CDR1 and CDR2 (germline): SNHLY, FYNNEI. CDR3 length equals 15 residues. J was trimmed by 4 bases and V by 7 bases; bases with no gene match: 10. CDR3 region: CASKNRVAGYNEQFF. For the CDR3, the DNA is TGTGCCAGCAAGAATCGGGTAGCGGGTTACAATGAGCAGTTCTTC.

The rearrangement joins TRBV28 to TRBJ2-7; TRBD2 might be the D (6 bases). The CDR3 covers 16 residues. The V end lost 8 bases, the J end lost 7 bases, and 27 bases lay between the germline ends. Germline CDR1 reads MDHEN; CDR2 reads SYDVKM. CDR3 DNA: TGTGCCAGCCTCTCATCTAGCGTCCCATTCCGGGGGGAGCAGTACTTC. Translating gives CASLSSSVPFRGEQYF. Filled out from reference TRBV28 and TRBJ2-7, the complete variable domain reads DVKVTQSSRYLVKRTGEKVFLECVQDMDHENMFWYRQDPGLGLRLIYFSYDVKMKEKGDIPEGYSVSREKKERFSLILESASTNQTSMYLCASLSSSVPFRGEQYFGPGTRLTVT.

Ten or more counts support this clone. The V gene is TRBV2, the J gene TRBJ1-1, with D possibly matching TRBD1 (6 bases). This CDR3 has 15 amino acids. The V and J ends lost 7 bases and 5 bases respectively, with 20 bases between them. CDR1 SNHLY and CDR2 FYNNEI come from the germline V gene. The CDR3 bases are TGTGCCAGCACGAATTTAGGGCAGGGGAATACTGAAGCTTTCTTT. It yields the protein CASTNLGQGNTEAFF. Full variable domain (remainder filled in from reference TRBV2 and TRBJ1-1): EPEVTQTPSHQVTQMGQEVILRCVPISNHLYFYWYRQILGQKVEFLVSFYNNEISEKSEIFDDQFSVERPDGSNFTLKIRSTKLEDSAMYFCASTNLGQGNTEAFFGQGTRLTVV.

The chain carries TRBV28 and TRBJ1-2; a possible D gene is TRBD1 (5 bases). Germline CDR1 and CDR2: MDHEN and SYDVKM. The CDR3 covers 12 residues. V was pared by 8 bases and J by 3 bases, with 10 bases between. CDR3 in amino acids: CASAGNDYGYTF. CDR3 coding DNA: TGTGCCAGCGCAGGGAACGACTATGGCTACACCTTC.

V gene TRBV5-1 combines with J gene TRBJ2-5; 10 nucleotides line up with TRBD1. The CDR3 runs to 13 residues. CDR1 is SGHRS, CDR2 YFSETQ, per germline. The ends lost 7 bases at V and 0 bases at J; junction bases unmatched: 0. CDR3 DNA: TGCGCCAGCGGGACAGGGGACCAAGAGACCCAGTACTTC. Its protein is CASGTGDQETQYF.

This chain connects TRBV19 to TRBJ2-7; 8 bases agree with TRBD2. The length of the CDR3 is 13 residues. V trimming: 5 bases; J trimming: 6 bases; junction bases outside the gene matches: 6. CDR1 is LNHDA, CDR2 SQIVND, per germline (reference sequence). For the CDR3, the DNA is TGTGCCAGTAGTCCCCCCGGGGGGGGCGAGCAGTACTTC. As protein: CASSPPGGGEQYF.

The rearrangement joins TRBV5-6 to TRBJ2-7, with 10 bases lining up with TRBD2. CDR1 is SGHDT, CDR2 YYEEEE, per germline. Trimming removed 4 bases from V and 4 bases from J; junction bases left unmatched: 5. This CDR3 region has 14 residues. CDR3 amino acids: CASSPSSGSYEQYF. Here the CDR3 DNA reads TGTGCCAGCAGCCCCTCTAGCGGGAGTTACGAGCAGTACTTC.

This chain uses TRBV28 with TRBJ2-2, with 9 nucleotides matching TRBD1. V lost 2 bases, J lost 6 bases, and 4 bases stayed unmatched. Germline values: CDR1 MDHEN, CDR2 SYDVKM. The CDR3 contains 15 residues. In nucleotides, the CDR3 is TGTGCCAGCAGTTTAAACAGGGGGCGATCCGGGGAGCTGTTTTTT. Translating gives CASSLNRGRSGELFF. Full variable domain (missing parts from reference TRBV28 and TRBJ2-2): DVKVTQSSRYLVKRTGEKVFLECVQDMDHENMFWYRQDPGLGLRLIYFSYDVKMKEKGDIPEGYSVSREKKERFSLILESASTNQTSMYLCASSLNRGRSGELFFGEGSRLTVL.

This clone was observed at least ten times. A read error may produce the germline difference seen at one junction end. This sequence joins TRBV7-8 and TRBJ2-5, with 7 nucleotides matching TRBD1. Germline-derived CDR1 and CDR2 are SGHVS and FQNEAQ. The CDR3 is made up of 14 amino acids. CDR3 bases: TGTGCCAGCAACTTAGGGGGCAACCAAGAGACCCAGTACTTC. Its translation is CASNLGGNQETQYF.

This clone was seen a handful of times. The DNA of the CDR3 is TGTGCCAGCAGTGAATCGGGGGAGAGATTCGGCAATGAGCAGTTCTTC. It yields the protein CASSESGERFGNEQFF. The chain links TRBV27 to TRBJ2-1; D is perhaps TRBD2 (6 bases). The CDR3 length is 16 residues. Between the trimmed V and J ends, which lost 5 bases and 6 bases, there was a span of 20 bases. Looked up from germline, CDR1 is MNHEY and CDR2 is SMNVEV (reference sequence).

This clone was observed a handful of times. This chain links TRBV7-9 with TRBJ2-3; 7 positions match TRBD2. The germline gives CDR1 SEHNR, CDR2 FQNEAQ (reference sequence). J lost 2 bases, V lost 3 bases, and 2 bases had no gene match. This CDR3 comprises 14 residues. CDR3 sequence (DNA): TGTGCCAGCAGCTTCACTAGCGACACAGATACGCAGTATTTT. Its translation: CASSFTSDTDTQYF. The whole variable domain, remainder taken from reference TRBV7-9 and TRBJ2-3, is DTGVSQNPRHKITKRGQNVTFRCDPISEHNRLYWYRQTLGQGPEFLTYFQNEAQLEKSRLLSDRFSAERPKGSFSTLEIQRTEQGDSAMYLCASSFTSDTDTQYFGPGTRLTVL.

J is TRBJ2-7 and V is TRBV3-1 (or the pseudogene TRBV3-2); 8 bases are shared with TRBD2. Germline V lookup: CDR1 LGHDT, CDR2 YNNKEL (reference sequence). CDR3 length equals 13 residues. Germline trimming cut 6 bases from V and 2 bases from J; bases unmatched to any gene: 3. The DNA of the CDR3 is TGTGCCAGCAGTTTGCGGGAGGCCTACGAGCAGTACTTC. Its translation: CASSLREAYEQYF.

The rearrangement uses TRBV7-9 and TRBJ1-2; D is perhaps TRBD1 (6 bases). Trimming removed 4 bases from V and 6 bases from J, with 12 bases in between. The CDR3 sequence is 13 residues long. Germline V CDR1 and CDR2: SEHNR, FQNEAQ (reference sequence). In nucleotides, the CDR3 is TGTGCCAGCAGCTCTGGACAGAGGGATGGCTACACCTTC. Translated: CASSSGQRDGYTF.

The V gene is TRBV4-3, the J gene TRBJ1-5, with 8 nucleotides matching TRBD1. Germline-derived CDR1 and CDR2 are LGHNA and YSLEER. Unmatched junction bases numbered 4, after V lost 3 bases and J lost 9 bases. The CDR3 loop spans 13 amino acids. CDR3 sequence: CASSQDREMPQHF. The CDR3 DNA reads TGCGCCAGCAGCCAGGACAGGGAAATGCCCCAGCATTTT.

This chain links TRBV7-3 with TRBJ2-2, with D perhaps TRBD1 (6 bases). In germline, CDR1 is SGHTA, CDR2 FQGTGA. The CDR3 spans 14 residues. V gave up 2 bases and J gave up 4 bases, with 8 bases separating them. For the CDR3, the DNA is TGTGCCAGCAGCTTATCAGGGGTCACCGGGGAGCTGTTTTTT. Translating gives CASSLSGVTGELFF.

The chain has TRBV28 and TRBJ1-1, with 8 nucleotides matching TRBD1. J was trimmed by 0 bases and V by 4 bases; bases with no gene match: 7. Germline-derived CDR1 and CDR2 are MDHEN and SYDVKM. There are 16 residues in the CDR3. CDR3 amino acids: CASSSDRGMMNTEAFF. The CDR3 DNA reads as TGTGCCAGCAGTTCAGACAGGGGAATGATGAACACTGAAGCTTTCTTT.

Ten or more counts support this clone. The rearrangement joins TRBV7-2 to TRBJ2-2; 9 bases are shared with TRBD2. The CDR3 is 18 residues long. Germline V gene sequence: CDR1 SGHTA, CDR2 FQGNSA. V trimming: 2 bases; J trimming: 6 bases; junction bases outside the gene matches: 13. CDR3 loop: CASSLLVPAGGRAGELFF. CDR3 DNA: TGTGCCAGCAGCTTATTGGTTCCGGCGGGAGGGCGTGCCGGGGAGCTGTTTTTT. The entire variable domain, with the rest obtained from reference TRBV7-2 and TRBJ2-2, is as follows: GAGVSQSPSNKVTEKGKDVELRCDPISGHTALYWYRQSLGQGLEFLIYFQGNSAPDKSGLPSDRFSAERTGGSVSTLTIQRTQQEDSAVYLCASSLLVPAGGRAGELFFGEGSRLTVL.

The chain carries TRBV15 and TRBJ2-3; TRBD2 matches at 11 bases. This CDR3 spans 16 amino acids. Germline CDR1 reads LNHNV; CDR2 reads YYDKDF (reference sequence). V dropped 0 bases and J dropped 3; count of bases not matched to a gene: 2. CDR3 residues: CATSRDRTSGTDTQYF. Here the CDR3 DNA reads TGTGCCACCAGCAGAGATCGGACTAGCGGGACAGATACGCAGTATTTT.

This sequence joins TRBV5-4 and TRBJ1-6; D gene uncertain. Germline-derived CDR1 and CDR2 are SGHNT and YYREEE (reference sequence). V dropped 4 bases and J dropped 7 bases, with 12 bases sitting between them. The CDR3 consists of 14 residues. CDR3 bases: TGTGCCAGCAGCCTAGAGGGTAACAATTCACCCCTCCACTTT. It yields the protein CASSLEGNNSPLHF.

The chain carries TRBV14 and TRBJ2-3; TRBD2 matches at 15 bases. Looked up from germline, CDR1 is SGHDN and CDR2 is FVKESK. V lost 4 bases and J lost 5; bases outside the gene matches: 7. The CDR3 runs to 17 residues. CDR3 nucleotides: TGTGCCAGCAGCCGCCGGACTAGCGGGAGGGCCGGAGATACGCAGTATTTT. This encodes CASSRRTSGRAGDTQYF.

The CDR3 region is CASSSYGTRQGNYGYTF. The CDR3 DNA sequence: TGTGCCAGCAGTTCCTATGGCACCCGACAGGGCAACTATGGCTACACCTTC. The chain has TRBV28 and TRBJ1-2; 7 bases are a match to TRBD1. This CDR3 region has 17 residues. Germline lookup yields CDR1 MDHEN and CDR2 SYDVKM. J was trimmed by 2 bases and V by 4 bases; bases with no gene match: 13.

As to this clone: Additional DNA sequences in this sample encode the identical CDR3. The chain carries TRBV7-8 and TRBJ1-2; D may be TRBD1 (6 bases). The CDR3 has 14 residues. The germline V and J ends were trimmed by 0 bases and 2 bases, with 7 bases remaining between them. Germline V gene sequence: CDR1 SGHVS, CDR2 FQNEAQ. The CDR3 loop is CASSLATGNYGYTF. The CDR3 coding sequence is TGTGCCAGCAGCTTAGCAACAGGGAACTATGGCTACACCTTC.

The chain uses TRBV7-2 and TRBJ2-7; 7 bases align to TRBD1. V shed 7 bases, J shed 1 base, and the junction held 13 bases outside the gene matches. This CDR3 region has 16 residues. Per the germline V gene, CDR1 is SGHTA and CDR2 is FQGNSA. DNA for the CDR3: TGTGCCAGCACCCCTCTGGTGGCGACAGGGTCCTACGAGCAGTACTTC. This sequence encodes CASTPLVATGSYEQYF.

The rearrangement uses TRBV4-3 and TRBJ2-7; D possibly corresponds to TRBD1 (5 bases). Trimming removed 4 bases at V and 3 bases at J, with 31 bases between. Per germline, CDR1 LGHNA and CDR2 YSLEER. This CDR3 is built from 20 residues. CDR3 protein: CASSLQLDRVGRGLYYEQYF. The CDR3 bases are TGCGCCAGCAGCCTTCAGCTGGATAGGGTCGGAAGGGGTCTCTACTACGAGCAGTACTTC.